This T cell receptor beta chain comes out of a study of monozygotic twins with inflammatory bowel disease. TCRdb re-called the 5' RACE reads; every CDR3 protein appears as one record, without DNA. The sample table sets out about 160,000 distinct CDR3 sequences. CDR1 is SGHTS and CDR2 is YDEGEE in the germline V gene. This CDR3 spans 18 amino acids. This chain uses TRBV5-8 with TRBJ2-1; TCRdb gives TRBD1 as the D gene, but with no DNA this cannot be confirmed. Sequencing input: blood. The sequence was obtained from a human donor with ulcerative colitis or Crohn's disease, or a healthy co-twin of an affected twin (not recorded which). CDR3 sequence reads: CASSLRWDTSGGSDEQFF.